The next 27 T cell receptor beta chains were all read from a single sample in a study of blood T cells in healthy people across ages. The second PCR ran roughly 6 to 11 cycles with a sample-barcoded 5' primer and J-beta primers. One entry per CDR3 protein, called by TCRdb with MiXCR from the 5' RACE reads. The sample records 1.6 million or so distinct CDR3 sequences, roughly a third being singletons. Sequencing was performed on blood. The source of these receptors is a woman in her thirties in good health.

V is TRBV15 and J is TRBJ1-4, with 7 bases identical to TRBD1. The CDR3 covers 15 residues. Trimming cost V 2 bases and J 3 bases; bases outside gene matches: 3. Germline-derived CDR1 and CDR2 are LNHNV and YYDKDF (reference sequence). The CDR3 is CATSRPTGPNEKLFF. The DNA of the CDR3 is TGTGCCACCAGCAGACCGACAGGGCCTAATGAAAAACTGTTTTTT.

This clonotype was picked up a small number of times. The rearrangement uses TRBV5-6 and TRBJ2-4, with D perhaps TRBD1 (6 bases). Per the germline V gene, CDR1 is SGHDT and CDR2 is YYEEEE. The CDR3 loop spans 15 amino acids. The ends were cut back, 3 bases at V and 7 bases at J, with 17 bases in the middle. CDR3 nucleotides: TGTGCCAGCAGCTCTAGACAGGTCGGAAAGAACATTCAGTACTTC. Its protein is CASSSRQVGKNIQYF.

This chain connects TRBV29-1 to TRBJ2-7, with 16 bases aligning to TRBD2. The V gene end was trimmed by 4 bases and the J gene end by 2 bases; junction bases not matched to a gene: 8. The CDR3 covers 17 residues. The germline V gene has CDR1 SQVTM and CDR2 ANQGSEA. Here the CDR3 reads CSVAGGTSGGGTYEQYF. The CDR3 nucleotides are TGCAGCGTTGCGGGCGGGACTAGCGGGGGGGGGACCTACGAGCAGTACTTC.

This clonotype was seen only a few times. This chain uses TRBV18 with TRBJ2-2, with 7 bases that match TRBD1. J lost 5 bases, V lost 3 bases, and 6 bases had no gene match. The CDR3 has 15 residues. Germline lookup yields CDR1 KGHSH and CDR2 LQKENI. The CDR3 DNA sequence: TGTGCCAGCTCACCTAGACAGGGCGAAACCGGGGAGCTGTTTTTT. Its translation: CASSPRQGETGELFF.

This clonotype was picked up many times. The V and J genes are TRBV29-1 and TRBJ2-7, with 11 bases fitting TRBD2. Germline V gene data show CDR1 as SQVTM and CDR2 as ANQGSEA. The CDR3 contains 14 residues. The J segment lost 2 bases and the V segment lost 4 bases, leaving 4 bases of the junction unmatched. CDR3 nucleotide sequence: TGCAGCGTTGCCGGGACTAGCGGAACCTACGAGCAGTACTTC. Translation gives CSVAGTSGTYEQYF.

This clonotype was seen a few times. The CDR3 coding sequence is TGTGCCAGCAGTGAAGGATGGGGAATTCAAGAGACCCAGTACTTC. Its protein is CASSEGWGIQETQYF. V usage is TRBV6-1 and J usage is TRBJ2-5; D is undetermined. Trimming shortened V by 1 base and J by 2 bases, and 11 bases separated the two germline ends. The CDR3 covers 15 residues. In germline, CDR1 is MNHNS, CDR2 SASEGT.

This clonotype came up a few times. The chain has TRBV5-1 and TRBJ1-5; 9 nucleotides align to TRBD1. The CDR3 totals 15 residues. V shed 3 bases, J shed 6 bases, and the junction held 7 bases outside the gene matches. Per the germline V gene, CDR1 is SGHRS and CDR2 is YFSETQ. CDR3 nucleotide sequence: TGCGCCAGCAGCTCCGGGACAGGGAACGGTCAGCCCCAGCATTTT. The encoded protein is CASSSGTGNGQPQHF.

The chain employs TRBV20-1 and TRBJ1-2; D remains ambiguous. Per germline, CDR1 DFQATT and CDR2 SNEGSKA (reference sequence). V lost 0 bases, J lost 4 bases, and 9 bases lay in between. The CDR3 runs 13 residues. CDR3 sequence (DNA): TGCAGTGCTAGAGACGGGATTGGCTATGGCTACACCTTC. Translation: CSARDGIGYGYTF.

CDR3 loop: CASGTTGLGTEAFF. CDR3 coding DNA: TGTGCCAGCGGTACGACGGGGCTCGGCACTGAAGCTTTCTTT. The genes are TRBV19 and TRBJ1-1; D is possibly TRBD1 (5 bases). Germline CDR1 reads LNHDA; CDR2 reads SQIVND (reference sequence). The CDR3 consists of 14 residues. V shed 9 bases and J shed 4 bases, with 18 bases lying between them.

In the case of this clonotype: This may arise from a read error, as a much more abundant clone is one base away. The chain employs TRBV20-1 and TRBJ2-7; 8 nucleotides agree with TRBD2. Germline values: CDR1 DFQATT, CDR2 SNEGSKA (reference sequence). This CDR3 spans 15 amino acids. The CDR3 DNA is TGCAGTACTAGACCCGTGCCGGGACTAGGGAACGAGCAGTACTTC. Translated, it gives CSTRPVPGLGNEQYF.

The V call is TRBV2, the J call TRBJ2-1; D is unresolved. Trimming took off 4 bases at V and 5 bases at J, with 6 bases between the two ends. Germline V lookup: CDR1 SNHLY, CDR2 FYNNEI. There are 12 residues in the CDR3. The CDR3 region is CASSGQNNEQFF. The CDR3, as DNA: TGTGCCAGCAGTGGCCAGAACAATGAGCAGTTCTTC.

With regard to this clonotype: At one end, the junction sequence differs from germline, possibly due to a read error. This chain joins TRBV29-1 and TRBJ2-5; possibly TRBD2 for D (5 bases). Germline V lookup: CDR1 SQVTM, CDR2 ANQGSEA. The CDR3 extends over 13 amino acids. Written as DNA, the CDR3 is TGCAGCGTTGTAGGAGGCAGCCAAGAGGCCCAGTACTTC. Translating gives CSVVGGSQEAQYF.

This clonotype was seen ten or more times. The rearrangement links TRBV7-3 to TRBJ2-4; D is unresolved. Per germline, CDR1 SGHTA and CDR2 FQGTGA. The CDR3 consists of 13 residues. The V end lost 5 bases, the J end lost 1 base, and 6 bases lay between the germline ends. Written as DNA, the CDR3 is TGTGCCAGCAGCCCTGAGGCCAAAAACATTCAGTACTTC. Protein product: CASSPEAKNIQYF.

This clonotype was counted between two and nine times. The V and J genes are TRBV10-3 and TRBJ1-5; TRBD1 might be the D (6 bases). The CDR3 sequence is 14 residues long. V shed 6 bases and J shed 3 bases, with 12 bases lying between them. In germline, CDR1 is ENHRY, CDR2 SYGVKD. The CDR3 spells CAIREQGSNQPQHF. The CDR3 nucleotides read TGTGCCATCAGGGAACAGGGCTCCAATCAGCCCCAGCATTTT.

This clonotype was counted only a few times. This chain joins TRBV3-1 and TRBJ2-1; TRBD2 matches 12 bases. The V and J ends lost 0 bases and 2 bases, in that order; junction bases with no gene match: 17. This CDR3 contains 22 residues. Germline CDR1 LGHDT, CDR2 YNNKEL (reference sequence). CDR3: CASSQDKIRTSGTLGTYNEQFF. The CDR3 DNA sequence: TGTGCCAGCAGCCAAGATAAGATTAGGACTAGCGGGACCCTGGGCACCTACAATGAGCAGTTCTTC.

The genes are TRBV4-1 and TRBJ2-1; 8 nucleotides align to TRBD2. The CDR3 length is 17 residues. Unmatched junction bases numbered 14, after V lost 1 base and J lost 9 bases. Germline assignment: CDR1 MGHRA and CDR2 YSYEKL. Here the CDR3 reads CASSQVGSPGLGVEQFF. The DNA of the CDR3 is TGCGCCAGCAGCCAAGTAGGTTCTCCGGGACTAGGGGTTGAGCAGTTCTTC.

This chain uses TRBV27 with TRBJ1-5; D is possibly TRBD1 (5 bases). Trimming left V 5 bases short and J 7 bases short, with 21 bases between. The length of the CDR3 is 16 residues. In germline, CDR1 is MNHEY, CDR2 SMNVEV (reference sequence). The CDR3 DNA is TGTGCCAGCAGTAACCTCTCACCCCAGGGAGACCAGCCCCAGCATTTT. This gives the protein CASSNLSPQGDQPQHF.

This clonotype has only a few counts. CDR3: CSAGRDGYTF. The CDR3, as DNA: TGCAGTGCAGGTCGGGATGGCTACACCTTC. The chain employs TRBV20-1 and TRBJ1-2; D ambiguous. Germline CDR1 and CDR2: DFQATT and SNEGSKA (reference sequence). V lost 6 bases to trimming and J lost 6 bases, with 8 bases between them. This CDR3 has 10 residues.

The chain links TRBV4-2 to TRBJ1-5; 9 bases match TRBD1. After removal of 1 base from V and 2 bases from J, the junction contained 6 bases not matched to a gene. The CDR3 loop spans 17 amino acids. Germline CDR1 and CDR2: LGHNA and YNFKEQ. CDR3 sequence reads: CASSQGAQGAGNQPQHF. CDR3 nucleotide sequence: TGTGCCAGCAGCCAAGGAGCACAGGGGGCGGGCAATCAGCCCCAGCATTTT.

This chain uses TRBV6-2 or TRBV6-3 with TRBJ2-7, with D unresolved. Germline assignment: CDR1 MNHEY and CDR2 SVGEGT. This CDR3 spans 16 amino acids. Trimming left V 2 bases short and J 1 base short, with 15 bases between. The CDR3 coding sequence is TGTGCCAGCAGTTACATCCTTTACAGCGCTTCCTACGAGCAGTACTTC. This gives the protein CASSYILYSASYEQYF.

For this clonotype: This clone may be a read error of a much larger clone one base away. The chain recombines TRBV4-2 with TRBJ2-1, with 7 bases lining up with TRBD2. CDR3 length equals 15 residues. The germline gives CDR1 LGHNA, CDR2 YNFKEQ. V was pared by 4 bases and J by 7 bases, with 10 bases of the junction left unmatched. The CDR3: CASSPRQGLMNEQFF. The CDR3 bases are TGTGCCAGCAGCCCGCGTCAGGGACTAATGAATGAGCAGTTCTTC.

The gene calls are TRBV29-1 and TRBJ2-3; 9 nucleotides align to TRBD1. CDR1 SQVTM and CDR2 ANQGSEA come from the germline V gene. CDR3 length: 17 residues. Unmatched junction bases numbered 13, after V lost 2 bases and J lost 4 bases. The CDR3 sequence: CSVEFSWGGTGPDTQYF. The CDR3 coding sequence is TGCAGCGTTGAATTTTCTTGGGGGGGGACAGGGCCAGATACGCAGTATTTT.

The J gene is TRBJ2-7, the V gene TRBV11-1; D possibly corresponds to TRBD1 (6 bases). CDR1 SGHAT and CDR2 FQDESV come from the germline V gene (reference sequence). This CDR3 comprises 14 residues. V lost 5 bases and J 1 base, leaving 12 bases between the germline ends. The CDR3: CASSHVGTSYEQYF. In nucleotides, the CDR3 is TGTGCCAGCAGCCATGTCGGGACATCCTACGAGCAGTACTTC.

The genes are TRBV20-1 and TRBJ2-7; D is possibly TRBD1 (5 bases). V shed 7 bases and J shed 2 bases, with 15 bases lying between them. The germline CDR1 and CDR2 sequences are DFQATT and SNEGSKA (reference sequence). There are 13 residues in the CDR3. The CDR3 spells CSVPGRAPYEQYF. Here the CDR3 DNA reads TGCAGTGTCCCTGGCAGGGCCCCCTACGAGCAGTACTTC.

The J gene is TRBJ1-4, the V gene TRBV18; D is possibly TRBD1 (6 bases). V was clipped by 8 bases and J by 8 bases, with 15 bases between them. This CDR3 is 13 amino acids long. Germline CDR1 reads KGHSH; CDR2 reads LQKENI. The CDR3: CASTPRQAEKLFF. In DNA, the CDR3 is TGTGCCAGCACTCCTCGACAGGCGGAAAAACTGTTTTTT. The full variable domain, its missing parts supplied by reference TRBV18 and TRBJ1-4, is NAGVMQNPRHLVRRRGQEARLRCSPMKGHSHVYWYRQLPEEGLKFMVYLQKENIIDESGMPKERFSAEFPKEGPSILRIQQVVRGDSAAYFCASTPRQAEKLFFGSGTQLSVL.

This clonotype was recorded many times. The gene calls are TRBV5-1 and TRBJ2-7; the match to TRBD2 covers 7 bases. V lost 0 bases and J lost 4; bases outside the gene matches: 7. This CDR3 contains 15 residues. Germline V CDR1 and CDR2: SGHRS, YFSETQ. CDR3 DNA sequence: TGCGCCAGCAGCTTGGTTGCGGGAGCTAATTACGAGCAGTACTTC. Translation: CASSLVAGANYEQYF.

This clonotype was seen repeatedly, ten times or more. This chain links TRBV20-1 with TRBJ2-7; 7 nucleotides align to TRBD1. V lost 5 bases, J lost 9 bases, and 19 bases stayed unmatched. Germline CDR1 and CDR2: DFQATT and SNEGSKA (reference sequence). The CDR3 totals 15 residues. The DNA of the CDR3 is TGCAGTGCTCCCCCGGTTAGGACAGGATATCAGGGGCAGTACTTC. Its translation is CSAPPVRTGYQGQYF.